A selection of T cell receptor beta chains follows, all from one sample in a study of human T cells and chemical hapten exposure. MiXCR, run by TCRdb on the RACE reads, gives a single entry per CDR3 protein. The sample includes over 80,000 distinct CDR3 sequences, approximately 10% of them seen just once. The sequenced sample was whole blood, obtained in connection with sensitization to the hapten diphenylcyclopropenone (DPC). The receptors derive from a woman aged 25 to 39 with alopecia areata. Some clones in this sample may be carry-over from other donors' samples. The CDR3 runs from the conserved cysteine through the conserved F or W. The D gene is left open where the match is weak. Clone size is shown for a subset of rows, as once, few, many or a class of expanded clone.

J | size | V | D | CDR3 | DNA
TRBJ2-1 | - | TRBV5-1 | TRBD2 | CASFLTSGSSYNEQFF | TGCGCCAGCTTCTTGACTAGCGGTAGCTCCTACAATGAGCAGTTCTTC
TRBJ2-3 | many | TRBV5-5 | - | CASSSGTSPGSDTQYF | TGTGCCAGCAGCTCGGGGACTTCCCCGGGATCGGATACGCAGTATTTT
TRBJ1-1 | many | TRBV6-2/TRBV6-3 | - | CASSLGGPSTEAFF | TGTGCCAGCAGCCTGGGGGGGCCGAGCACTGAAGCTTTCTTT
TRBJ1-1 | many | TRBV5-1 | TRBD1 | CASRQTGGKNTEAFF | TGCGCCAGCAGGCAGACAGGGGGCAAAAACACTGAAGCTTTCTTT
TRBJ1-1 | many | TRBV10-3 | - | CAIRRTGNTEAFF | TGTGCCATCAGAAGGACGGGGAACACTGAAGCTTTCTTT
TRBJ2-7 | - | TRBV6-2/TRBV6-3 | TRBD2 | CASADSGRYEQYF | TGTGCCAGCGCTGATAGCGGGAGGTACGAGCAGTACTTC
TRBJ2-7 | many | TRBV29-1 | - | CSVEAGDGFLYF | TGCAGCGTTGAAGCTGGGGACGGATTCCTTTACTTC
TRBJ1-2 | - | TRBV28 | - | CASSLQAGSRGYTF | TGTGCCAGCAGTTTACAGGCAGGGAGTAGGGGCTACACCTTC
TRBJ2-7 | many | TRBV7-2 | TRBD2 | CASSLIREGRFEQYF | TGTGCCAGCAGTCTAATCAGGGAGGGCCGCTTCGAGCAGTACTTC
TRBJ2-1 | few | TRBV9 | - | CASSTNHNEQFF | TGTGCCAGCAGCACCAACCACAATGAGCAGTTCTTC
TRBJ2-7 | - | TRBV28 | - | CATSRQAYEQYF | TGTGCCACCTCTCGGCAGGCCTACGAGCAGTACTTC
TRBJ2-7 | - | TRBV5-5 | - | CASSLAWGSYEQYF | TGTGCCAGCAGCTTGGCTTGGGGAAGTTACGAGCAGTACTTC
TRBJ2-1 | many | TRBV2 | TRBD2 | CASSASSGGANEQFF | TGTGCCAGCAGTGCCTCTAGCGGGGGGGCTAATGAGCAGTTCTTC
TRBJ1-1 | few | TRBV29-1 | - | CSVAAVGTEAFF | TGCAGCGTTGCTGCGGTAGGTACTGAAGCTTTCTTT
TRBJ1-1 | - | TRBV4-2 | - | CASSQDLYGTEAFF | TGTGCCAGCAGCCAAGATCTGTATGGCACTGAAGCTTTCTTT
TRBJ1-1 | - | TRBV7-9 | - | CASSWDDTEAFF | TGTGCCAGCAGCTGGGACGACACTGAAGCTTTCTTT
TRBJ2-2 | - | TRBV4-1 | - | CASSQDTPAGELFF | TGCGCCAGCAGCCAAGATACTCCGGCCGGGGAGCTGTTTTTT
TRBJ1-1 | - | TRBV27 | - | CASIGSRGVNTEAFF | TGTGCCAGCATAGGTAGTAGGGGCGTGAACACTGAAGCTTTCTTT
TRBJ1-5 | - | TRBV28 | - | CASSLQNRVRAQHF | TGTGCCAGCAGTTTACAAAACCGGGTTAGGGCCCAGCATTTT
TRBJ2-3 | many | TRBV5-8 | TRBD2 | CASSLGLAGDTQYF | TGTGCCAGCAGCTTGGGCCTAGCGGGAGATACGCAGTATTTT
TRBJ2-3 | - | TRBV7-2 | - | CASSLAGLGGRDTQYF | TGTGCCAGCAGCTTAGCCGGACTTGGGGGGCGGGATACGCAGTATTTT
TRBJ2-3 | many | TRBV12-2 | - | CASRPYGLAGVLLDTQYF | TGTGCAAGTCGCCCATATGGACTAGCGGGAGTTCTTCTAGATACGCAGTATTTT
TRBJ1-1 | - | TRBV12-3/TRBV12-4 | - | CASSLGDKAFF | TGTGCCAGCAGTTTGGGGGATAAGGCTTTCTTT
TRBJ2-5 | many | TRBV10-1 | - | CASSGRTDQETQYF | TGCGCCAGCAGTGGCAGGACCGATCAAGAGACCCAGTACTTC
TRBJ1-2 | many | TRBV7-9 | TRBD1 | CASSGDRRPYGYTF | TGTGCCAGCAGCGGGGACAGGAGACCTTATGGCTACACCTTC
TRBJ2-1 | - | TRBV20-1 | - | CSASRGLTSWEQFF | TGCAGTGCTAGCAGGGGACTGACGAGTTGGGAGCAGTTCTTC
TRBJ2-1 | many | TRBV11-2 | TRBD2 | CASSARLAGDNEQFF | TGTGCCAGCAGCGCCCGACTAGCGGGGGACAATGAGCAGTTCTTC
TRBJ1-1 | - | TRBV5-5 | - | CASSLTPGNTEAFF | TGTGCCAGCAGCTTGACTCCAGGGAACACTGAAGCTTTCTTT
TRBJ1-2 | few | TRBV20-1 | TRBD1 | CSAVRQGGYGYTF | TGCAGTGCCGTCCGACAGGGTGGCTATGGCTACACCTTC
TRBJ1-1 | few | TRBV18 | - | CASSPYVEGKRTEAFF | TGTGCCAGCTCACCCTACGTAGAGGGTAAACGTACTGAAGCTTTCTTT
TRBJ2-7 | many | TRBV6-6 | - | CASSSPSLSGYFYEQYF | TGTGCCAGCAGTTCCCCCTCCCTAAGCGGGTACTTTTACGAGCAGTACTTC
TRBJ1-1 | many | TRBV6-5 | - | CASSYPGPNTEAFF | TGTGCCAGCAGTTACCCCGGGCCCAACACTGAAGCTTTCTTT
TRBJ1-3 | many | TRBV29-1 | - | CSVKTDSNTIYF | TGCAGCGTCAAAACAGACTCAAACACCATATATTTT
TRBJ2-5 | - | TRBV12-3/TRBV12-4 | - | CASSLGSVRGPAPETQYF | -
TRBJ1-3 | many | TRBV28 | - | CASSFSPARSGNTIYF | TGTGCCAGCAGTTTTAGTCCCGCCCGCTCTGGAAACACCATATATTTT
TRBJ2-1 | - | TRBV7-6 | TRBD2 | CASSLGPGGYNEQFF | TGTGCCAGCAGCTTAGGCCCGGGAGGCTACAATGAGCAGTTCTTC
TRBJ2-3 | - | TRBV3-1 | TRBD2 | CASSQASLAGGTDTQYF | TGTGCCAGCAGCCAAGCCTCCCTAGCGGGGGGGACAGATACGCAGTATTTT
TRBJ1-1 | many | TRBV7-6 | - | CASSLAGSGGTEAFF | TGTGCCAGCAGCTTAGCGGGATCGGGGGGCACTGAAGCTTTCTTT
TRBJ1-6 | few | TRBV7-2 | - | CASSLGGESNSPLHF | TGTGCCAGCAGCCTAGGCGGGGAGAGTAATTCACCCCTCCACTTT
TRBJ2-7 | few | TRBV18 | - | CASSPPSGSSYEQYF | TGTGCCAGCTCACCACCTAGTGGGAGCTCCTACGAGCAGTACTTC
TRBJ1-2 | many | TRBV30 | - | CACRDTSNYGYTF | TGTGCCTGCCGGGACACTTCTAACTATGGCTACACCTTC
TRBJ2-3 | many | TRBV11-2 | - | CASSPRWRAVGADTQYF | TGTGCCAGCAGCCCCAGATGGCGGGCGGTCGGGGCAGATACGCAGTATTTT
TRBJ2-5 | few | TRBV5-1 | TRBD1 | CASSLGEGGYETQYF | TGCGCCAGCAGCTTGGGAGAAGGGGGCTACGAGACCCAGTACTTC
TRBJ1-5 | few | TRBV20-1 | - | CSASTGPNQPQHF | TGCAGTGCTAGTACCGGACCAAATCAGCCCCAGCATTTT
TRBJ1-2 | - | TRBV18 | - | CASSPVDGGYGYTF | TGTGCCAGCTCACCGGTCGACGGTGGCTATGGCTACACCTTC